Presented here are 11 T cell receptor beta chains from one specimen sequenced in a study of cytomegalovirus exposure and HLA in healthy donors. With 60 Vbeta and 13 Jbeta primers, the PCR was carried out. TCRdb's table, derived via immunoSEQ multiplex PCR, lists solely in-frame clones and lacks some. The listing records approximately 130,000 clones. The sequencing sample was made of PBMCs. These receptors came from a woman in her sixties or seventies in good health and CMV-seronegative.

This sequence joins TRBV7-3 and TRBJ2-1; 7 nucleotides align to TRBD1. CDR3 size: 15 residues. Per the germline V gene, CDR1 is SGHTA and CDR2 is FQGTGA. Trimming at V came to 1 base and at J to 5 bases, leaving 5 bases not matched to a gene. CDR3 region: CASSLRDRTNNEQFF. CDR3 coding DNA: TGTGCCAGCAGCTTAAGGGACAGAACAAACAATGAGCAGTTCTTC.

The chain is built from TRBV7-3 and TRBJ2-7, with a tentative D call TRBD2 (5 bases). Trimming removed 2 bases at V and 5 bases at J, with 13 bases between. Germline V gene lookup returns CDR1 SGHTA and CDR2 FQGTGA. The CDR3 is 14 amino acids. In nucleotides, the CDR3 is TGTGCCAGCAGCTTAGCGGGTAGGCAGAACGAGCAGTACTTC. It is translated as CASSLAGRQNEQYF. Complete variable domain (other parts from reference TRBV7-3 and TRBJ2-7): GAGVSQTPSNKVTEKGKYVELRCDPISGHTALYWYRQSLGQGPEFLIYFQGTGAADDSGLPNDRFFAVRPEGSVSTLKIQRTERGDSAVYLCASSLAGRQNEQYFGPGTRLTVT.

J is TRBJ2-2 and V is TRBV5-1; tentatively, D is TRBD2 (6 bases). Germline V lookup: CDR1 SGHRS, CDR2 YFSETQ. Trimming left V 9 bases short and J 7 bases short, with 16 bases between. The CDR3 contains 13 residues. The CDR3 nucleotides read TGCGCCACCTCACGGCGGGGAGACGGGGAGCTGTTTTTT. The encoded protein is CATSRRGDGELFF.

CDR3: CASSYLASRETQYF. CDR3 coding DNA: TGTGCCAGCAGTTACTTGGCTAGCAGGGAGACCCAGTACTTC. The chain recombines TRBV6-5 with TRBJ2-5; TRBD2 is a possible D gene (5 bases). The CDR3 covers 14 residues. V was cut by 1 base and J by 5 bases, with 11 bases left in between. CDR1 is MNHEY and CDR2 is SVGAGI in the germline V gene.

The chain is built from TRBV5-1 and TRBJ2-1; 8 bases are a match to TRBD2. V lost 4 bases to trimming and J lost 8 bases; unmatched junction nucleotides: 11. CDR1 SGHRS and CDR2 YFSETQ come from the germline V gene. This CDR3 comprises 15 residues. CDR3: CASSAVAGGGDEQFF. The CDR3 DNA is TGCGCCAGCAGCGCCGTGGCGGGAGGTGGGGATGAGCAGTTCTTC.

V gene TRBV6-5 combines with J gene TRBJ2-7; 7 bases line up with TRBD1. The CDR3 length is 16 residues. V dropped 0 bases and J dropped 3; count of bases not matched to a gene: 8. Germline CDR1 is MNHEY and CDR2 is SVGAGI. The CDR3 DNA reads TGTGCCAGCAGTTACTCGAGGTGGACAGGTTTCTACGAGCAGTACTTC. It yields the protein CASSYSRWTGFYEQYF.

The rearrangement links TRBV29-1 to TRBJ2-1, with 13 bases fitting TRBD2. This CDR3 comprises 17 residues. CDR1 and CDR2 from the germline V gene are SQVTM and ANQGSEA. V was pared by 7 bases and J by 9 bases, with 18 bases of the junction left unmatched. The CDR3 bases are TGCAGCGGGGGCGAGTTGGTACTAGCGGGAGGGCCGGTTGAGCAGTTCTTC. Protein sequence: CSGGELVLAGGPVEQFF.

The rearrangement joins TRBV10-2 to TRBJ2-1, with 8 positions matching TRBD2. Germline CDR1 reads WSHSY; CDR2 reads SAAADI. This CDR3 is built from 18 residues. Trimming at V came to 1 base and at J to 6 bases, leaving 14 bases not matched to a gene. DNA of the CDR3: TGCGCCAGCAGTGAGTTCCCCCAGGCTACGCGGGAGGTCAATGAGCAGTTCTTC. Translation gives CASSEFPQATREVNEQFF.

In nucleotides, the CDR3 is TGTGCCAGTAGTACGAGGACAGGGCCCTACGAGCAGTACTTC. As protein: CASSTRTGPYEQYF. The chain couples TRBV19 to TRBJ2-5, with 8 bases that match TRBD1. The J call may be in error: the DNA end matches TRBJ2-7 better. The CDR3 has 14 amino acids. Germline V gene data show CDR1 as LNHDA and CDR2 as SQIVND (reference sequence).

CDR3 nucleotide sequence: TGTGCCAGCAGTGAACAGCGTTATAGCAATCAGCCCCAGCATTTT. As protein: CASSEQRYSNQPQHF. V usage is TRBV2 and J usage is TRBJ1-5; no firm D call. V was shortened by 2 bases and J by 0 bases, with 8 bases between the two germline ends. CDR3 length: 15 residues. Germline lookup yields CDR1 SNHLY and CDR2 FYNNEI.

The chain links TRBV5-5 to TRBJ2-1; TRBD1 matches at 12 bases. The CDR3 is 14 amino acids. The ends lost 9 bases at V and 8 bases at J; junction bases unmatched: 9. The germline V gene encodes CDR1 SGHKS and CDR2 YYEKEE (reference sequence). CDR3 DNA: TGTGCCACCAAACCGGGACAGGGGGCGCATGAGCAGTTCTTC. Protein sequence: CATKPGQGAHEQFF.